This T cell receptor (beta chain) is drawn from a study of shared clonotypes between healthy human individuals. Overall study findings and caveats: Few donors restricted represented genetic and exposure-history diversity.

CD45RO-negative, CCR7-selected cells formed the naive CD8 fraction, which excluded terminally differentiated effector memory CD45RA+ cells. Assay used: immunoSEQ multiplex PCR; TCRdb lists only in-frame clones, some missing. The data hold hundreds of thousands of clones, with roughly 95% observed a single time. To note about this clone: Its specificity is unknown.

The CDR3 covers 14 residues. From germline, CDR1 is MDHEN and CDR2 SYDVKM. V lost 1 base, J lost 4 bases, and 8 bases lay in between. V usage is TRBV28 and J usage is TRBJ1-5, with D possibly TRBD1 on 5 matching bases. The specimen was naive CD8+ T cells sorted from blood. The clonotype comes from a woman in her 30s in good health. This CDR3 reads CASSLYDRNQPQHF. DNA for the CDR3: TGTGCCAGCAGTTTATATGACAGAAATCAGCCCCAGCATTTT.